This T cell receptor beta chain appears in the sequencing data of a study of identical twins. About this clonotype: Its antigen is undetermined.

There are 15 residues in the CDR3. Germline V gene sequence: CDR1 LGHDT, CDR2 YNNKEL (reference sequence). The V and J ends lost 1 base and 3 bases respectively, with 9 bases between them. MiXCR was run by TCRdb on the 5' RACE reads, yielding one entry per CDR3 protein. This table holds 400,000 to 650,000 distinct CDR3 sequences, roughly a fifth found once. Regarding the study as a whole: Out-of-frame alpha sequences shared by twins showed excess low generation probability. Instead of following the same donors, the conclusions were based on cross-sectional statistical analysis.

The same specimen was also included in a second study, on T cells expressing NK-cell markers.

The specimen was CD4+ T cells sorted from blood. The rearrangement uses TRBV3-1 and TRBJ2-2; D possibly corresponds to TRBD1 (5 bases). The sequence was obtained from a woman aged 18-35 years in good health. CDR3 coding DNA: TGTGCCAGCAGCCAAGGTGGGGCTGACACCGGGGAGCTGTTTTTT. It is translated as CASSQGGADTGELFF.